This TCR beta chain came from a study of T cell changes during pregnancy in multiple sclerosis. The method was immunoSEQ multiplex PCR; TCRdb's version includes in-frame clones alone and lacks a portion of them. The repertoire consists of about 87,000 clones, with around 95% occurring once and the leading ten covering around 1.4%. This clone was observed many times. Specimen: peripheral blood, collected in the third trimester of pregnancy. This TCR derives from a female donor in good health, enrolled as a control in a pregnancy study.

CDR3: CASSQGANTEAFF. In nucleotides, the CDR3 is TGTGCCAGCAGCCAGGGGGCGAACACTGAAGCTTTCTTT. The chain uses TRBV5-4 and TRBJ1-1, with 8 nucleotides matching TRBD1. Trimming cost V 4 bases and J 1 base; bases outside gene matches: 0. Germline loops: CDR1 SGHNT, CDR2 YYREEE (reference sequence). The CDR3 totals 13 residues.